This T cell receptor (beta chain) was sequenced during a study of identical twins (dated by TCRdb to 2016 to 2017). For the study in its entirety: The study deep-sequenced TCR alpha and beta repertoires from monozygotic twins, unrelated adults of various ages and cord blood to test whether fetal clonotypes persist. To rule out contamination, the twin experiments were replicated at different times with different library preparation protocols.

The library came from 5' RACE. TCRdb lists the instrument as Illumina HiSeq 2000. A universal primer binding site was added through template switching, and the final cDNA carried a unique molecular identifier so that TCR cDNA molecules could be counted accurately. First-strand cDNA for TCR alpha and beta chains was synthesized from specific primers in the conserved constant-segment region. To control for contamination, every cDNA library carried two barcodes: a SMART-Mk sample barcode plus Illumina barcodes. TruSeq adapter sequences and Illumina sample barcodes were added in two successive PCR steps. The TCR alpha and beta cDNA libraries were sequenced on the Illumina HiSeq platform using custom primers. In the authors' own workflow: Unique molecular identifiers were extracted from raw reads with MiGEC, and CDR3 positions were determined with MiXCR. For each individual, recombination models were inferred using an EM algorithm with the repgenHMM and IGoR tools. Shared clonotype analysis was performed with the tcR package in R, normalizing sharing by the product of cloneset sizes. To study raw recombination free of thymic and clonal selection effects, out-of-frame nonproductive sequences were analyzed. Clones were called with MiXCR by TCRdb after fastp trimmed the public reads at Q25, and only in-frame beta chains were retained. Each CDR3 protein appears once, grouped with its most common genes and DNA. The V and J calls were determined by TCRdb, not by the authors. This sample is represented by a few hundred thousand distinct CDR3 sequences; less than 20% of them were singletons. Jointly, the top ten make up roughly an eighth of the sample.

Relative to germline, V is 5 bases shorter and J is 0 bases shorter, with 12 bases between their ends. CDR1 and CDR2, looked up from the germline V gene, are SGHRS and YFSETQ. Counted from cysteine to phenylalanine, this CDR3 has 14 amino acids. Only CDR3 DNA is held: 42 bases, read in frame from base 1. All donors were healthy Caucasians. The study also sequenced three unrelated non-twin adults: a male aged 18 to 30, a male aged 50 to 59 and a female aged 50 to 59. Using Miltenyi CD45RO+ enrichment and human naive T-cell isolation kits, memory (CD45RO+) and naive T cells were isolated from PBMC. The count of this clonotype is one. The specificity of this receptor is unknown. Base-call qualities are not available, and no considerably larger clone is one nucleotide away. A single read offers scant evidence. Study-level results and caveats: Abundant cord blood beta clonotypes carried fewer insertions; young adult naive repertoires showed a weaker similar trend, while memory repertoires showed none. Compared with coincidental sharing between unrelated individuals, out-of-frame TCR alpha sequences shared between twins showed an excess of sequences with low generation probability. In monozygotic twins, out-of-frame TCR alpha sharing was systematically underestimated by recombination models, although the models agreed with sharing between unrelated individuals. Because the same donors could not be followed over many years, the conclusions relied on cross-sectional statistical analysis. The excess sharing between twins in beta out-of-frame sequences was weaker because fewer shared sequences reduced the signal-to-noise ratio. Zero-insertion analyses could be partly confounded by invariant T cells such as MAIT and iNKT, although diverse VJ usage argued against such confounding for most clonotypes.

Sequencing was performed on naive T cells sorted from blood. The sample's cell subset or site label is to be understood as: cells isolated with a human naive T-cell isolation kit. The receptor's source is a man aged 50-60 years in good health. The chain links TRBV5-1 with TRBJ2-7, with an unclear D gene assignment. The nucleotides are TGCGCCAGCAGTCCAACAGCTAGCTCCTACGAGCAGTACTTC. The translation is CASSPTASSYEQYF.